A single T cell receptor (beta chain) is shown here with its context. Its specificity is unknown. Germline V gene lookup returns CDR1 SGHRS and CDR2 YFSETQ. The CDR3 extends over 16 amino acids. After removal of 2 bases from V and 5 bases from J, the junction contained 8 bases not matched to a gene. The sequencing template was cDNA reverse transcribed from extracted RNA. The table came from immunoSEQ multiplex PCR; TCRdb's copy has only in-frame clones and leaves some out. The sample consists of a few hundred thousand clones, 30% to 40% of them appearing once. The sample's treatment: oral pan-JAK inhibitor, 5-10 mg twice daily. Collection of lesional scalp punch biopsies and peripheral blood was performed in alopecia areata patients. This entry is derived from a study of CD8+ T cells in alopecia areata. Study information: Twice daily, treated patients received 5 to 10 mg of oral tofacitinib. Overall study results and limits: Normal skin contains resident alphabeta T cells, and these are also sequenced in scalp samples. Relative to mice, TCR sharing across patients was less clear, a difference possibly HLA-related.

This receptor was obtained from a human donor with alopecia areata. The source was CD4+ T cells sorted from blood, collected at approximately week 30, from a patient treated with tofacitinib. V usage is TRBV5-1 and J usage is TRBJ2-3; the match to TRBD2 covers 10 bases. The CDR3 protein is CASSFLAGAEGDTQYF. The CDR3 DNA sequence: TGCGCCAGCAGCTTCCTAGCGGGGGCCGAGGGAGATACGCAGTATTTT.